This paragraph covers one T cell receptor (beta chain) sequence. This sample was included in a study of control samples from healthy donors and cancer patients. The CDR3 runs to 16 residues. Trimming stripped 1 base from V and 8 bases from J, with 20 bases between. The V gene's germline CDR1 is SGHAT and CDR2 FQNNGV. Clones were read by immunoSEQ multiplex PCR, and TCRdb kept only the in-frame ones, dropping some. The sample lists 130,000 or so clones, approximately 94% occurring once. Sequencing was performed on blood. This sequence originates from a man aged 35 to 55 in good health. This chain joins TRBV11-2 and TRBJ1-2; no clear D. The CDR3 DNA is TGTGCCAGCAGCTTAGGTGAGGCGGCAGACGTAACGGGCTACACCTTC. Protein product: CASSLGEAADVTGYTF.